Listed below are T cell receptor beta chains from one sample, sequenced in a study of T cells in localized non-small cell lung cancer. Method: immunoSEQ multiplex PCR; TCRdb's copy keeps in-frame clones and lacks some. The sample records around 140,000 clones, roughly 90% being singletons. Sequenced material: peripheral blood, taken before any cancer treatment. The receptor source for this set is a female donor over 55 with stage I lung adenocarcinoma. CDR3s include the opening cysteine and the closing phenylalanine or tryptophan. A D gene is named only where the DNA matches it firmly. Clone size is shown for a subset of rows, as once, few, many or a class of expanded clone.

>NA|TRBV5-1|NA|TRBJ2-4|14
CASQHSLAKNIQYF
TGCGCCAGCCAACATTCTCTAGCCAAAAACATTCAGTACTTC
>TRBD2|TRBV5-1|NA|TRBJ2-1|14
CASRTGTRGNEQFF
TGCGCCAGCAGAACCGGGACTAGAGGCAATGAGCAGTTCTTC
>NA|TRBV30|NA|TRBJ2-5|15
CAWSQSGARQETQYF
TGTGCCTGGAGTCAGTCGGGAGCGCGACAAGAGACCCAGTACTTC
>NA|TRBV20-1|NA|TRBJ2-7|11
CSAPYMGEQYF
TGCAGTGCTCCGTACATGGGAGAGCAGTACTTC
>NA|TRBV10-3|NA|TRBJ2-1|13
CAISPRSYNEQFF
TGTGCCATCAGCCCACGGTCCTACAATGAGCAGTTCTTC
>TRBD1|TRBV5-1|NA|TRBJ2-7|15
CASSLVAGGEYEQYF
TGCGCCAGCAGCTTGGTGGCAGGGGGAGAGTACGAGCAGTACTTC
>NA|TRBV19|NA|TRBJ1-1|10
CAAGSPEAFF
TGTGCGGCGGGCAGCCCTGAAGCTTTCTTT
>TRBD2|TRBV28|NA|TRBJ2-7|17
CASSLPRGVAGVNEQYF
TGTGCCAGCAGTCTCCCCCGAGGGGTAGCGGGAGTCAACGAGCAGTACTTC
>TRBD2|TRBV10-3|NA|TRBJ2-7|16
CAISRTSGTKAYEQYF
TGTGCCATCAGCCGGACTAGCGGGACTAAGGCCTACGAGCAGTACTTC
>NA|TRBV6-1|few|TRBJ1-1|14
CASSASLGVAEAFF
TGTGCCAGCAGTGCTTCGTTGGGGGTCGCTGAAGCTTTCTTT
>TRBD1|TRBV29-1|NA|TRBJ2-2|14
CSVRTGENTGELFF
TGCAGCGTTAGGACAGGGGAGAACACCGGGGAGCTGTTTTTT
>TRBD1|TRBV6-1|NA|TRBJ2-2|14
CASKGQGATGELFF
TGTGCCAGCAAGGGACAGGGGGCGACCGGGGAGCTGTTTTTT
>TRBD2|TRBV4-2|NA|TRBJ2-2|16
CASSPGLAGRTGELFF
TGTGCCAGCAGCCCCGGACTAGCGGGGAGGACCGGGGAGCTGTTTTTT
>NA|TRBV6-6|NA|TRBJ2-1|12
CASSFPRNEQFF
TGTGCCAGCAGTTTCCCCAGGAATGAGCAGTTCTTC
>TRBD2|TRBV6-1|few|TRBJ2-7|15
CASSETSGATYEQYF
TGTGCCAGCAGTGAGACTAGCGGGGCAACCTACGAGCAGTACTTC
>TRBD2|TRBV2|NA|TRBJ2-1|13
CATRLAGNNEQFF
TGTGCCACACGACTAGCGGGAAACAATGAGCAGTTCTTC
>NA|TRBV6-1|NA|TRBJ1-4|15
CASRRGSGLNEKLFF
TGTGCCAGCAGACGAGGATCAGGATTAAATGAAAAACTGTTTTTT
>TRBD1|TRBV27|NA|TRBJ1-4|18
CASSSPGQNTFPNEKLFF
TGTGCCAGCAGTTCCCCGGGACAGAACACGTTCCCTAATGAAAAACTGTTTTTT
>NA|TRBV6-5|NA|TRBJ1-3|13
CASSLGHGNTIYF
TGTGCCAGCAGTCTGGGACACGGAAACACCATATATTTT
>NA|TRBV6-5|NA|TRBJ2-7|13
CASTPTGRLEQYF
TGTGCCAGCACTCCTACAGGGAGGTTGGAGCAGTACTTC
>NA|TRBV6-1|NA|TRBJ2-2|14
CASSGGLNTGELFF
TGTGCCAGCAGTGGGGGGCTGAACACCGGGGAGCTGTTTTTT
>NA|TRBV6-1|NA|TRBJ1-1|13
CASSDPRPAKAFF
TGTGCCAGCAGTGACCCCCGGCCAGCTAAAGCTTTCTTT
>NA|TRBV28|NA|TRBJ1-4|13
CASTNPHREKLFF
TGTGCCAGCACAAACCCTCATCGGGAAAAACTGTTTTTT
>NA|TRBV7-3|NA|TRBJ1-1|15
CASSLYGQRDTEAFF
TGTGCCAGCAGCTTATACGGACAGAGGGACACTGAAGCTTTCTTT
>TRBD1|TRBV6-5|NA|TRBJ2-2|15
CASSPAGTATGELFF
TGTGCCAGCAGTCCCGCCGGGACAGCAACCGGGGAGCTGTTTTTT
>NA|TRBV9|once|TRBJ2-1|16
CASSVVDRTSFNEQFF
TGTGCCAGCAGCGTAGTCGACAGGACTAGTTTCAATGAGCAGTTCTTC
>NA|TRBV5-4|NA|TRBJ2-7|13
CALGGQRPYEQYF
TGTGCCCTAGGAGGGCAGCGTCCCTACGAGCAGTACTTC
>NA|TRBV19|NA|TRBJ1-5|14
CASSLPGYLMPQHF
TGTGCCAGTAGCTTACCTGGGTATTTGATGCCCCAGCATTTT
>TRBD1|TRBV7-2|few|TRBJ2-7|12
CASGQGLYEQYF
TGTGCCAGCGGACAGGGTCTCTACGAGCAGTACTTC
>NA|TRBV27|once|TRBJ1-5|16
CASSLGRGRSNQPQHF
TGTGCCAGCAGTTTGGGGCGAGGTAGAAGCAATCAGCCCCAGCATTTT
>NA|TRBV5-1|NA|TRBJ1-1|12
CASSQEGGEAFF
TGCGCCAGCAGCCAGGAAGGAGGCGAAGCTTTCTTT
>NA|TRBV4-1|NA|TRBJ1-6|17
CASSQARLSSYNSPLHF
TGCGCCAGCAGCCAAGCGAGACTGAGCTCCTATAATTCACCCCTCCACTTT
>NA|TRBV7-6|NA|TRBJ2-5|17
CASSLGTGLYRGGSQYF
TGTGCCAGCAGCTTAGGTACAGGCCTCTATCGTGGAGGTTCCCAGTACTTC
>NA|TRBV28|NA|TRBJ1-1|11
CASNLYTEAFF
TGTGCCAGCAACCTCTACACTGAAGCTTTCTTT
>TRBD1|TRBV29-1|NA|TRBJ1-1|14
CSVEDGTVRTEAFF
TGCAGCGTTGAAGATGGGACAGTGCGGACTGAAGCTTTCTTT
>TRBD1|TRBV7-9|NA|TRBJ2-7|15
CASSQGQASSYEQYF
TGTGCCAGCAGCCAAGGACAGGCCAGCTCCTACGAGCAGTACTTC
>TRBD2|TRBV11-3|NA|TRBJ2-7|15
CASSLAGGRVYEQYF
TGTGCCAGCAGCTTAGCGGGAGGAAGAGTCTACGAGCAGTACTTC
>NA|TRBV29-1|NA|TRBJ2-7|13
CSVGDGGWNEQYF
TGCAGCGTTGGGGACGGCGGATGGAACGAGCAGTACTTC
>NA|TRBV6-1|NA|TRBJ1-3|15
CASSEAEGNGNTIYF
TGTGCCAGCAGTGAAGCAGAGGGGAACGGAAACACCATATATTTT
>NA|TRBV7-2|NA|TRBJ2-2|13
CASSLVRIGELFF
TGTGCCAGCAGCTTAGTCAGGATCGGGGAGCTGTTTTTT
>TRBD2|TRBV7-2|NA|TRBJ2-5|16
CASSLAGTSGQETQYF
TGTGCCAGCAGCTTAGCGGGGACTAGCGGACAAGAGACCCAGTACTTC